These T cell receptor beta chains were read from a single sample in a study of cytomegalovirus exposure and HLA in healthy donors. Data came from immunoSEQ multiplex PCR; TCRdb stores just in-frame clones and leaves some out. The sample carries 90,000 to 150,000 clones, over 60% recorded once. The source material was PBMCs. The source is a man in his forties or fifties in good health and CMV-seropositive. The CDR3 runs from the conserved cysteine through the conserved F or W. Fields, in order: V gene, D gene, clone size, J gene, CDR3 protein, CDR3 DNA. The D gene is left open where the match is weak. Clone size is not always given. Where it is, it says once, few, many or a class for expanded clones.

>TRBV5-1|TRBD1|NA|TRBJ2-7
CASKPRTGGPPEQYF
TGCGCCAGCAAGCCCCGGACAGGGGGGCCTCCCGAGCAGTACTTC
>TRBV5-1|NA|NA|TRBJ2-5
CASSLEIYQETQYF
TGCGCCAGCAGCTTGGAAATCTACCAAGAGACCCAGTACTTC
>TRBV2|TRBD2|few|TRBJ2-5
CASNGGLARETQYF
TGTGCCAGCAACGGAGGACTAGCGCGCGAGACCCAGTACTTC
>TRBV25-1|NA|NA|TRBJ1-4
CASTGAANEKLFF
TGTGCCAGCACGGGTGCGGCTAATGAAAAACTGTTTTTT
>TRBV19|TRBD1|NA|TRBJ1-3
CASSITGAGNTIYF
TGTGCCAGTAGTATAACAGGGGCTGGAAACACCATATATTTT
>TRBV6-5|NA|NA|TRBJ1-1
CASGPSGLNTEAFF
TGTGCCAGCGGTCCATCAGGGCTGAACACTGAAGCTTTCTTT
>TRBV7-9|NA|NA|TRBJ1-3
CASSSKGAGNTIYF
TGTGCCAGCAGCTCGAAGGGGGCTGGAAACACCATATATTTT
>TRBV7-3|NA|NA|TRBJ2-1
CASSFQGSNEQFF
TGTGCCAGCAGCTTCCAGGGTAGCAATGAGCAGTTCTTC
>TRBV7-6|TRBD2|NA|TRBJ2-5
CASSLFGVSGGFQETQYF
TGTGCCAGCAGCTTATTCGGTGTTAGCGGGGGGTTCCAAGAGACCCAGTACTTC
>TRBV19|NA|few|TRBJ1-2
CAIRPGGTNYGYTF
TGTGCCATCCGCCCGGGAGGGACTAACTATGGCTACACCTTC
>TRBV9|NA|NA|TRBJ1-2
CASSAAGTRYGYTF
TGTGCCAGCAGCGCAGCCGGGACACGATATGGCTACACCTTC
>TRBV7-3|TRBD1|NA|TRBJ1-6
CASSLDRARGSPLHF
TGTGCCAGCAGCTTGGACAGGGCGAGGGGTTCACCCCTCCACTTT
>TRBV27|TRBD2|NA|TRBJ2-1
CASREGLAGVQFF
TGTGCCAGCAGAGAGGGACTAGCGGGGGTTCAATTCTTC
>TRBV7-9|NA|NA|TRBJ1-4
CASSLGVYGARATNEKLFF
TGTGCCAGCAGCTTAGGGGTTTATGGGGCTAGGGCAACTAATGAAAAACTGTTTTTT
>TRBV9|NA|few|TRBJ2-7
CASSFRDTFSYEQYF
TGTGCCAGCAGCTTCCGGGACACCTTCTCCTACGAGCAGTACTTC
>TRBV28|NA|NA|TRBJ2-1
CASSTLRGRSYNEQFF
TGTGCCAGCAGTACCCTCAGGGGCCGCTCCTACAATGAGCAGTTCTTC
>TRBV6-5|TRBD1|NA|TRBJ1-6
CASSYRTGNSPLHF
TGTGCCAGCAGTTACCGGACAGGGAATTCACCCCTCCACTTT
>TRBV19|TRBD1|NA|TRBJ1-5
CASTPVLYRGLGNQPQHF
TGTGCCAGTACCCCAGTACTGTACAGGGGGCTTGGCAATCAGCCCCAGCATTTT
>TRBV30|NA|once|TRBJ1-2
CAWSAQGQGSYGYTF
TGTGCCTGGAGTGCGCAGGGTCAGGGCTCCTATGGCTACACCTTC
>TRBV7-8|NA|NA|TRBJ2-2
CASSSTSSLGELFF
TGTGCCAGCAGCTCCACTAGCTCCCTCGGGGAGCTGTTTTTT
>TRBV28|TRBD2|NA|TRBJ2-1
CASSSAGETNEQFF
TGTGCCAGCAGTTCCGCGGGGGAGACGAATGAGCAGTTCTTC
>TRBV2|TRBD1|few|TRBJ1-2
CASVRTGNYGYTF
TGTGCCAGCGTGAGGACAGGGAACTATGGCTACACCTTC
>TRBV2|TRBD2|few|TRBJ2-3
CASSSGGGTDTQYF
TGTGCCAGCAGTAGCGGGGGGGGCACAGATACGCAGTATTTT
>TRBV4-1|TRBD1|NA|TRBJ1-2
CASSLKLSGTEFYGYTF
TGCGCCAGCAGCCTTAAACTTTCCGGGACAGAATTCTATGGCTACACCTTC
>TRBV7-7|TRBD2|NA|TRBJ2-5
CASSPEAGGAETQYF
TGTGCTAGCAGCCCCGAAGCGGGGGGGGCAGAGACCCAGTACTTC
>TRBV18|NA|NA|TRBJ1-2
CASSPPGGNGYTF
TGTGCCAGCTCACCACCCGGGGGGAATGGCTACACCTTC
>TRBV5-1|TRBD2|NA|TRBJ2-7
CASSAPTSGSSYEQYF
TGCGCCAGCAGCGCCCCGACTAGCGGAAGCTCCTACGAGCAGTACTTC
>TRBV2|NA|NA|TRBJ2-6
CASSPDTSGANGLTF
TGTGCCAGCAGTCCGGACACCTCTGGGGCCAACGGCCTGACTTTC
>TRBV19|NA|NA|TRBJ2-3
CASSMTTRIGDTQYF
TGTGCCAGTAGTATGACGACTAGGATTGGGGATACGCAGTATTTT
>TRBV9|TRBD2|NA|TRBJ2-2
CASSVGGGTGELFF
TGTGCCAGCAGCGTAGGGGGGGGGACCGGGGAGCTGTTTTTT
>TRBV28|TRBD1|few|TRBJ1-2
CASSLWGTGKGGYTF
TGTGCCAGCAGTTTATGGGGGACAGGGAAGGGTGGCTACACCTTC
>TRBV18|NA|NA|TRBJ2-5
CASSPRTVQETQYF
TGTGCCAGCTCACCACGGACAGTCCAAGAGACCCAGTACTTC
>TRBV13|NA|NA|TRBJ2-3
CASSLGRGGATDTQYF
TGTGCCAGCAGCTTGGGAAGGGGGGGGGCCACAGATACGCAGTATTTT
>TRBV7-2|TRBD1|NA|TRBJ2-4
CASSLQGSGIQYF
TGTGCCAGCAGCCTACAGGGGTCGGGCATTCAGTACTTC
>TRBV4-3|TRBD1|NA|TRBJ1-2
CASSHRGPGYGYTF
TGCGCCAGCAGCCACAGGGGGCCGGGCTATGGCTACACCTTC
>TRBV4-1|TRBD2|NA|TRBJ2-1
CASSQALGLAGGLYNEQFF
TGCGCCAGCAGCCAAGCTCTGGGACTAGCGGGGGGGCTATACAATGAGCAGTTCTTC
>TRBV28|NA|NA|TRBJ1-5
CATILGARGNQPQHF
TGTGCCACCATATTGGGGGCCAGGGGCAATCAGCCCCAGCATTTT
>TRBV2|NA|NA|TRBJ2-7
CASSLSGSFYEQYF
TGTGCCAGCAGCCTATCCGGTTCCTTCTACGAGCAGTACTTC
>TRBV28|NA|NA|TRBJ1-5
CASSLMGREEHF
TGTGCCAGCAGTTTAATGGGCAGGGAAGAGCATTTT
>TRBV7-3|TRBD1|NA|TRBJ2-1
CASSLIGDRGFDEQFF
TGTGCCAGCAGCTTAATTGGGGACAGGGGATTTGATGAGCAGTTCTTC
>TRBV27|NA|NA|TRBJ1-6
CASSFRETTDSPLHF
TGTGCCAGCAGTTTCCGGGAAACAACGGATTCACCCCTCCACTTT
>TRBV18|NA|once|TRBJ2-5
CASSPPTQQETQYF
TGTGCCAGCTCACCACCAACACAGCAAGAGACCCAGTACTTC
>TRBV18|NA|NA|TRBJ2-7
CASSPGQFYEQYF
TGTGCCAGCTCACCAGGACAGTTCTACGAGCAGTACTTC
>TRBV2|NA|NA|TRBJ2-2
CASSAGEGAGELFF
TGTGCCAGCAGCGCAGGGGAAGGAGCCGGGGAGCTGTTTTTT
>TRBV7-2|NA|once|TRBJ2-7
CASSLEPGTSYEQYF
TGTGCCAGCAGCTTAGAACCCGGGACTTCCTACGAGCAGTACTTC
>TRBV27|TRBD1|NA|TRBJ2-3
CASSFPGQGTDTQYF
TGTGCCAGCAGTTTCCCCGGACAGGGAACAGATACGCAGTATTTT
>TRBV2|TRBD2|NA|TRBJ2-1
CASSRLLAGAYNEQFF
TGTGCCAGCAGTCGACTACTAGCGGGGGCCTACAATGAGCAGTTCTTC
>TRBV5-1|NA|NA|TRBJ2-7
CASGTASYEQYF
TGCGCCAGCGGCACAGCCTCCTACGAGCAGTACTTC